These 22 T cell receptor beta chains were sequenced from one sample in a study of T cells in Graves' hyperthyroidism and ophthalmopathy (dated by TCRdb to between 2018 and 2020). The receptor library was made with multiplex PCR. These reads were obtained on an Illumina HiSeq 2000. The TCR beta CDR3 regions were amplified from RNA transcripts. The first round of RT-PCR for the TCR CDR3 was performed with the HTBI primer set and the Qiagen OneStep RT-PCR kit. TCRdb passed the public sequencing reads through fastp at Q25 and MiXCR, retaining productive beta sequences. Each CDR3 protein appears once, grouped with its most common genes and DNA. Recorded for this sample are 650,000 to 700,000 distinct CDR3 sequences; around a sixth of them occurred a single time. The top ten clones comprise 15% to 17% of the sample. The sample comprised blood. The source of these receptors is a man aged 50-60 years with Graves' hyperthyroidism.

This sequence joins TRBV19 and TRBJ1-5, with D unclear. There are 15 residues in the CDR3. Between the trimmed V and J ends, which lost 1 base and 3 bases, there was a span of 10 bases. Germline V lookup: CDR1 LNHDA, CDR2 SQIVND (reference sequence). CDR3 sequence: CASSIARSPNQPQHF. CDR3 nucleotides: TGTGCCAGTAGTATAGCCAGGTCGCCCAATCAGCCCCAGCATTTT.

The chain combines TRBV30 with TRBJ1-3; no firm D call. Germline V gives CDR1 GTSNPN, CDR2 SVGIG (reference sequence). The CDR3 is 13 amino acids. V lost 2 bases and J lost 4, with 9 bases in between. DNA for the CDR3: TGTGCCTGGAGTCCCGGGAGCGGAAACACCATATATTTT. Amino acid sequence: CAWSPGSGNTIYF. Variable domain in full (rest from reference TRBV30 and TRBJ1-3): SQTIHQWPATLVQPVGSPLSLECTVEGTSNPNLYWYRQAAGRGLQLLFYSVGIGQISSEVPQNLSASRPQDRQFILSSKKLLLSDSGFYLCAWSPGSGNTIYFGEGSWLTVV.

This clonotype has more than one count but fewer than ten. The chain couples TRBV20-1 to TRBJ2-1; 9 bases are a match to TRBD2. The CDR3 has 14 residues. Per the germline V gene, CDR1 is DFQATT and CDR2 is SNEGSKA (reference sequence). V was pared by 4 bases and J by 8 bases, with 9 bases of the junction left unmatched. The CDR3, as DNA: TGCAGTGCTAAAGAGGGGACTAGCCGCGATGAGCAGTTCTTC. Its translation is CSAKEGTSRDEQFF.

This clonotype was seen ten or more times. The rearrangement joins TRBV2 to TRBJ2-7; the match to TRBD1 covers 8 bases. CDR3 length: 14 amino acids. V was pared by 6 bases and J by 5 bases, with 9 bases of the junction left unmatched. Germline assignment: CDR1 SNHLY and CDR2 FYNNEI. CDR3 bases: TGTGCCAGCAGCGACAGGGGATCTATGCACGAGCAGTACTTC. Translation: CASSDRGSMHEQYF.

This clonotype was found many times. The chain has TRBV2 and TRBJ2-2; D call uncertain. There are 13 residues in the CDR3. The germline V gene encodes CDR1 SNHLY and CDR2 FYNNEI. V was trimmed by 5 bases and J by 5 bases, leaving 9 bases between them. The CDR3 here is CASSQTWTGELFF. Written as DNA, the CDR3 is TGTGCCAGCAGTCAGACTTGGACCGGGGAGCTGTTTTTT.

This clonotype was counted many times. This chain uses TRBV30 with TRBJ2-2; a weak D match, TRBD1 (6 bases). Trimming cost V 5 bases and J 7 bases, with 17 bases left between them. Germline CDR1 is GTSNPN and CDR2 is SVGIG (reference sequence). The CDR3 covers 14 residues. The CDR3, as DNA: TGTGCCTGGCAGGTTGGGACATCGGGCGGGGAGCTGTTTTTT. Translated: CAWQVGTSGGELFF.

This chain links TRBV3-1 with TRBJ1-5; D may be TRBD1 (6 bases). The V gene lost 1 base and the J gene lost 5 bases, with 12 bases spanning the gap. The CDR3 is 15 amino acids. CDR1 and CDR2 (germline): LGHDT, YNNKEL (reference sequence). The CDR3 loop is CASSQGGGQHQPQHF. In DNA, the CDR3 is TGTGCCAGCAGCCAAGGGGGAGGACAGCATCAGCCCCAGCATTTT.

This clonotype was seen repeatedly, ten times or more. J is TRBJ1-6 and V is TRBV3-1; D is perhaps TRBD1 (5 bases). CDR3 length: 15 residues. The V gene's germline CDR1 is LGHDT and CDR2 YNNKEL (reference sequence). Trimming left V 4 bases short and J 7 bases short, with 14 bases between. The CDR3 is CASSPRGTVNSPLHF. The CDR3 nucleotides are TGTGCCAGCAGCCCGCGAGGGACGGTGAATTCACCCCTCCACTTT.

Only a few counts were recorded for this clonotype. CDR3 sequence reads: CASSWVNTIYF. The CDR3 DNA reads TGTGCCAGCTCTTGGGTAAACACCATATATTTT. This chain uses TRBV6-1 with TRBJ1-3; D call uncertain. Germline-derived CDR1 and CDR2 are MNHNS and SASEGT. V dropped 8 bases and J dropped 6 bases, with 8 bases sitting between them. The CDR3 has 11 amino acids.

This clonotype appeared many times. The rearrangement uses TRBV13 and TRBJ2-7; 7 bases agree with TRBD1. Trimming cost V 0 bases and J 3 bases; bases outside gene matches: 2. Per germline, CDR1 PRHDT and CDR2 FYEKMQ (reference sequence). The CDR3 sequence is 14 residues long. The CDR3 DNA follows: TGTGCCAGCAGCTTAGGACAGGGGCACTACGAGCAGTACTTC. Translation: CASSLGQGHYEQYF.

The chain is built from TRBV6-6 and TRBJ2-7; 7 nucleotides agree with TRBD2. Trimming removed 0 bases from V and 4 bases from J; junction bases left unmatched: 6. The germline CDR1 and CDR2 sequences are MNHNY and SVGAGI (reference sequence). The CDR3 is made up of 15 amino acids. CDR3 nucleotides: TGTGCCAGCAGTTACTCATCCAGCGGGGCTTACGAGCAGTACTTC. Protein: CASSYSSSGAYEQYF.

In this sample, this clonotype turned up many times. The chain couples TRBV30 to TRBJ2-7; no reliable D call. CDR3 length: 10 amino acids. V lost 1 base, J lost 9 bases, and 7 bases lay in between. Germline V gives CDR1 GTSNPN, CDR2 SVGIG (reference sequence). For the CDR3, the DNA is TGTGCCTGGAGTGATACCGTGCAGTACTTC. Its protein product is CAWSDTVQYF.

This clonotype was counted only a few times. V is TRBV20-1 and J is TRBJ1-5, with unresolved D. This CDR3 region has 12 residues. The germline V gene encodes CDR1 DFQATT and CDR2 SNEGSKA (reference sequence). Trimming took 6 bases from V and 1 from J, leaving 7 bases between them. The CDR3: CSASMSNQPQHF. The CDR3 DNA reads as TGCAGTGCCTCAATGAGCAATCAGCCCCAGCATTTT.

Turning to this clonotype: Given a much more abundant clone one base away, this may be a read error. The rearrangement joins TRBV10-3 to TRBJ2-1; unclear D gene. Trimming pared 1 base from V and 6 bases from J, leaving 10 bases between. Per germline, CDR1 ENHRY and CDR2 SYGVKD. The CDR3 runs to 14 residues. CDR3 nucleotide sequence: TGTGCCATCAGTGAGTGTGTCGGTTCCAATGAGCAGTTCTTC. It encodes CAISECVGSNEQFF.

Of note for this clonotype: A much larger clone differs from this one at a single base, so this may be a read error. The CDR3: CASSFQTAGTEDFF. The CDR3 nucleotides read TGTGCCAGTAGCTTTCAAACCGCCGGGACTGAAGATTTCTTT. The rearrangement links TRBV19 to TRBJ1-1; TRBD1 is a possible D gene (5 bases). The CDR3 runs to 14 residues. Looked up from germline, CDR1 is LNHDA and CDR2 is SQIVND (reference sequence).

Many counts were recorded for this clonotype. The chain recombines TRBV12-3 or TRBV12-4 with TRBJ1-6; 7 nucleotides line up with TRBD1. The CDR3 contains 14 residues. V was pared by 8 bases and J by 7 bases, with 8 bases of the junction left unmatched. This CDR3 is CASQEGARNSPLHF. As DNA, the CDR3 is TGTGCCAGCCAGGAGGGGGCGCGGAATTCACCCCTCCACTTT.

This clonotype was seen many times. This chain joins TRBV12-5 and TRBJ2-5; 9 nucleotides line up with TRBD2. This CDR3 contains 18 residues. Per the germline V gene, CDR1 is LGHNT and CDR2 is FRNRAP. V trimming: 5 bases; J trimming: 0 bases; junction bases outside the gene matches: 13. The CDR3, as DNA: TGTGCTAGTGGTGATAATAGCGGGAGCAGGTGGTACCAAGAGACCCAGTACTTC. Protein: CASGDNSGSRWYQETQYF.

This clonotype was picked up one time. A read error may be the cause here, since a much bigger clone is one base away. The rearrangement links TRBV28 to TRBJ2-3; D gene uncertain. Germline V gives CDR1 MDHEN, CDR2 SYDVKM. The CDR3 is 16 amino acids. Trimming left V 6 bases short and J 3 bases short, with 19 bases between. DNA for the CDR3: TGTGCCAGCAGGATTAACGGCGACCTCCTTACAGATACGCAGTATTTT. Its translation is CASRINGDLLTDTQYF.

The chain employs TRBV27 and TRBJ2-3; D may be TRBD2 (6 bases). V shed 7 bases and J shed 2 bases, with 16 bases lying between them. The CDR3 loop spans 15 amino acids. The V gene's germline CDR1 is MNHEY and CDR2 SMNVEV (reference sequence). The CDR3 coding sequence is TGTGCCAGCATGGATGGCAGGGAGGACACAGATACGCAGTATTTT. Translation: CASMDGREDTDTQYF.

This chain uses TRBV19 with TRBJ2-5; a possible D gene is TRBD2 (6 bases). The CDR3 contains 13 residues. CDR1 LNHDA and CDR2 SQIVND come from the germline V gene (reference sequence). Trimming took off 5 bases at V and 9 bases at J, with 16 bases between the two ends. The CDR3 is CASSELARAAQYF. The DNA for the CDR3 is TGTGCCAGTAGTGAACTAGCTCGGGCGGCCCAGTACTTC.

Regarding this clonotype: A much larger clone is a single base away; this may be a read error. The rearrangement joins TRBV11-3 to TRBJ1-2, with unresolved D. The CDR3 runs to 15 residues. Germline V gene data show CDR1 as SGHNT and CDR2 as YENEEA. Trimming stripped 5 bases from V and 8 bases from J, with 21 bases between. The CDR3 region has the DNA TGTGCCAGCAGCCCCTGCTCCCATGGGCGGCGGGGCTACACCTTC. It specifies CASSPCSHGRRGYTF.

The genes are TRBV29-1 and TRBJ2-7, with 11 bases lining up with TRBD2. The CDR3 has 16 residues. Trimming cost V 6 bases and J 1 base; bases outside gene matches: 11. Germline CDR1 reads SQVTM; CDR2 reads ANQGSEA. CDR3 sequence reads: CSVRGDGTSGSYEQYF. In DNA, the CDR3 is TGCAGCGTCCGAGGGGATGGGACTAGCGGTTCCTACGAGCAGTACTTC.